The table lists the clone carrying this TCR beta chain with a count of one. Its antigen remains unknown. The data were obtained in a study of cytomegalovirus exposure and HLA in healthy donors. Study-wide results and limits: Association of a missense DCLRE1C variant with TCR beta V- and J-gene trimming was reported in a later analysis.

Primers for the PCR totalled 60 Vbeta and 13 Jbeta. Assay: immunoSEQ multiplex PCR; the TCRdb copy retains only in-frame clones and omits some. This table holds 110,000 or so clones, 82% found once. While unrecorded immune exposures were likely, the donors were nominally healthy when sampled. This CDR3 region has 15 residues. Deletions cut 0 bases from V and 3 bases from J, with 11 bases between. The germline V gene has CDR1 LGHNA and CDR2 YNFKEQ. The chain joins TRBV4-2 to TRBJ1-1, with D unresolved. This TCR was sampled from a woman aged 18-29 years in good health and CMV-seronegative. The specimen sequenced was PBMCs. The CDR3 DNA follows: TGTGCCAGCAGCCAAGAGGCTCAACGTCACACTGAAGCTTTCTTT. It is translated as CASSQEAQRHTEAFF.